Listed below are T cell receptor beta chains from one sample, sequenced in a study of Ad26.COV2.S vaccination and SARS-CoV-2 variants. Profiling relied on immunoSEQ multiplex PCR, and the TCRdb table lists in-frame clones only, not all of them. Among about 350,000 clones listed, 70% to 90% were seen once. Material: peripheral blood, obtained in a trial of Ad26.COV2.S vaccine versus placebo. The receptors were gathered from a person between 18 and 65 years old who received the Ad26.COV2.S COVID-19 vaccine or a placebo. The CDR3 runs from the conserved cysteine through the conserved F or W. The D gene is left open where the match is weak. Clone sizes are given selectively: once, few, many, or a class where the clone is expanded.

J,size,D,V,CDR3,DNA
TRBJ2-7,-,TRBD2,TRBV2,CASSELWREGHYEQYF,TGTGCCAGCAGTGAACTTTGGCGGGAGGGGCATTACGAGCAGTACTTC
TRBJ2-5,-,-,TRBV4-3,CASSQEDSGPQYF,TGCGCCAGCAGCCAAGAGGACTCCGGGCCCCAGTACTTC
TRBJ2-5,once,-,TRBV25-1,CASSELRGGETQYF,TGTGCCAGCAGTGAATTGAGGGGAGGAGAGACCCAGTACTTC
TRBJ2-5,-,TRBD1,TRBV6-5,CASSYSDRGLRETQYF,TGTGCCAGCAGTTACTCGGACAGGGGGCTTAGGGAGACCCAGTACTTC
TRBJ2-7,-,-,TRBV4-1,CASSQEGQGDSYEQYF,TGCGCCAGCAGCCAAGAGGGTCAAGGCGACTCCTACGAGCAGTACTTC
TRBJ2-2,-,-,TRBV10-3,CAISERGAGTGELFF,TGTGCCATCAGTGAAAGGGGGGCGGGCACCGGGGAGCTGTTTTTT
TRBJ2-3,-,TRBD2,TRBV7-9,CASSLSRLAGGRGPDTQYF,TGTGCCAGCAGCTTATCTCGACTAGCGGGGGGCCGGGGACCCGATACGCAGTATTTT
TRBJ2-7,-,TRBD1,TRBV7-9,CASRPGTAYEQYF,TGTGCCAGCAGACCCGGGACAGCCTACGAGCAGTACTTC
TRBJ2-7,-,TRBD1,TRBV19,CASSTRQGLDEQYF,TGTGCCAGTAGTACAAGACAGGGGCTCGACGAGCAGTACTTC
TRBJ2-2,-,-,TRBV19,CASSFQRVRGELFF,TGTGCCAGTAGTTTCCAGAGGGTACGTGGGGAGCTGTTTTTT
TRBJ2-1,-,TRBD2,TRBV10-2,CASSVGLAGAEQFF,TGCGCCAGCAGTGTGGGACTAGCGGGAGCTGAGCAGTTCTTC
TRBJ1-6,-,-,TRBV3-1/TRBV3-2,CASSQEIRRSGYSPLHF,TGTGCCAGCAGCCAAGAAATCCGTAGGTCAGGTTATTCACCCCTCCACTTT
TRBJ2-3,-,-,TRBV5-1,CASSYTGSSGTDTQYF,TGCGCCAGCAGCTACACAGGTTCATCGGGCACAGATACGCAGTATTTT
TRBJ1-1,-,-,TRBV19,CASSMLTGNTEAFF,TGTGCCAGTAGTATGTTAACAGGAAACACTGAAGCTTTCTTT
TRBJ2-1,once,TRBD2,TRBV6-2/TRBV6-3,CASSSSGRYEQFF,TGTGCCAGCAGTTCCAGCGGGAGATATGAGCAGTTCTTC
TRBJ2-7,-,-,TRBV11-2,CASSLMTAYEQYF,TGTGCCAGCAGCTTAATGACGGCCTACGAGCAGTACTTC
TRBJ2-7,-,TRBD1,TRBV2,CASSDGTGTGFEQYF,TGTGCCAGCAGTGATGGAACCGGGACAGGGTTCGAGCAGTACTTC